This paragraph covers one T cell receptor beta chain sequence. Germline loops: CDR1 KGHSH, CDR2 LQKENI. This CDR3 comprises 14 residues. Trimming at V came to 5 bases and at J to 7 bases, leaving 8 bases not matched to a gene. The data stem from a study of blood T cell repertoires in COVID-19. About the research overall: The study drew acute and convalescent COVID-19 samples from the United States, Italy and Spain. Nucleic acid was either cDNA or gDNA, and it came from T cells, B-cell-depleted T cells, or PBMCs.

Per the original methods: Researchers report that nucleated cell counts were estimated from reference gene primer amplification. Produced via immunoSEQ multiplex PCR; TCRdb's table is partial and in-frame only. That table gives V, J and clone size, and the DNA gave D and trimming. The sample has hundreds of thousands of clones; roughly 90% are singletons. This TCR was recovered from a woman in her 30s with active or convalescent COVID-19. The chain combines TRBV18 with TRBJ1-1; TRBD1 matches at 9 bases. What was sequenced was peripheral blood. In DNA form, the CDR3 reads TGTGCCAGCTCAGTACAGGGGGCCGGAGATGAAGCTTTCTTT. Protein product: CASSVQGAGDEAFF.